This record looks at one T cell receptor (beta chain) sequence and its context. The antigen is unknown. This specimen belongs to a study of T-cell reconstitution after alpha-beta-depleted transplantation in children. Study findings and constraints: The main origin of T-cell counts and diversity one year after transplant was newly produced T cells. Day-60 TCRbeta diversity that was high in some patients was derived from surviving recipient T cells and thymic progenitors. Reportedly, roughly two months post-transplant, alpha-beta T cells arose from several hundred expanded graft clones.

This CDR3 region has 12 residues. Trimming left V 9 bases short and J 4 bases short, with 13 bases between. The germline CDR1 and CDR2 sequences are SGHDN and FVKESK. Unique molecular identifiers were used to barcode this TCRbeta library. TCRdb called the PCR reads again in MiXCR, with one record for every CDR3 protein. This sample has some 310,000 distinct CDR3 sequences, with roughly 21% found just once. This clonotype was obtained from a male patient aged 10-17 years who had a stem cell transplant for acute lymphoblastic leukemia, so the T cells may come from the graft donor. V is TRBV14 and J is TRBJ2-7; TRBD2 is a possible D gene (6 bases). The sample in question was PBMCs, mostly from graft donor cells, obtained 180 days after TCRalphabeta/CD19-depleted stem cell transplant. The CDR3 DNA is TGTGCCAGTAGCGGCGGCTTTTACGAGCAGTACTTC. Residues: CASSGGFYEQYF.